These 7 T cell receptor beta chains originate from one sample sequenced in a study of a mutant IDH1 vaccine in newly diagnosed glioma. Using immunoSEQ multiplex PCR, the repertoire was profiled, and TCRdb retains in-frame clones only, with some absent. The sample has some 46,000 clones, approximately 92% seen once; the top ten hold about 2.3%. The time point denotes: week 35, safety follow-up. In the vaccine, a single dose held 300 ug of the mutant IDH1 20-mer peptide, along with topical imiquimod. No antigen is known for these receptors. Source: PBMCs, taken from a glioma patient whose treatment included an IDH1 peptide vaccine. The receptors derive from a man aged 45-60 years with glioma.

The rearrangement uses TRBV6-5 and TRBJ1-1; 7 bases match TRBD1. CDR1 is MNHEY and CDR2 is SVGAGI in the germline V gene. Trimming took 6 bases from V and 8 from J; bases not matched to a gene: 9. The CDR3 is 13 residues long. This CDR3 reads CASSPGGGGEAFF. CDR3 coding DNA: TGTGCCAGCAGCCCCGGGGGAGGGGGCGAAGCTTTCTTT.

This chain connects TRBV10-3 to TRBJ2-2; D remains ambiguous. The CDR3 extends over 13 amino acids. The germline gives CDR1 ENHRY, CDR2 SYGVKD. Trimming took off 2 bases at V and 9 bases at J, with 10 bases between the two ends. The CDR3 DNA reads as TGTGCCATCAGTGAGACCTCAGAGCGGGAGCTGTTTTTT. As protein: CAISETSERELFF.

The chain employs TRBV4-3 and TRBJ1-4; D is unclear. CDR3 size: 17 residues. Per germline, CDR1 LGHNA and CDR2 YSLEER. The germline V and J ends were trimmed by 0 bases and 0 bases, with 11 bases remaining between them. CDR3 region: CASSQDPAVATNEKLFF. For the CDR3, the DNA is TGCGCCAGCAGCCAAGATCCGGCGGTTGCAACTAATGAAAAACTGTTTTTT.

This chain links TRBV5-6 with TRBJ1-1; D unresolved. Per the germline V gene, CDR1 is SGHDT and CDR2 is YYEEEE. The length of the CDR3 is 13 residues. The V and J ends lost 0 bases and 2 bases respectively, with 5 bases between them. The CDR3 loop is CASSLDRNTEAFF. CDR3 in DNA: TGTGCCAGCAGCTTGGACAGAAACACTGAAGCTTTCTTT.

The chain uses TRBV5-5 and TRBJ2-3; 11 positions agree with TRBD2. The CDR3 runs 16 residues. Per germline, CDR1 SGHKS and CDR2 YYEKEE (reference sequence). V was clipped by 0 bases and J by 8 bases; unmatched bases: 8. In DNA form, the CDR3 reads TGTGCCAGCAGCTTGGATCCTAGCGGGGGGTTGGGTACGCAGTATTTT. As protein: CASSLDPSGGLGTQYF.

V gene TRBV9 combines with J gene TRBJ2-7; 12 nucleotides line up with TRBD2. There are 18 residues in the CDR3. Trimming at V came to 0 bases and at J to 2 bases, leaving 9 bases not matched to a gene. CDR1 is SGDLS, CDR2 YYNGEE, per germline. This chain's CDR3 is CASSVATSGRLLTYEQYF. The CDR3 DNA reads as TGTGCCAGCAGCGTAGCCACTAGCGGGAGGTTACTTACCTACGAGCAGTACTTC.

This chain uses TRBV5-6 with TRBJ2-1, with unresolved D. Trimming cost V 0 bases and J 0 bases, with 16 bases left between them. The CDR3 spans 18 residues. The germline V gene encodes CDR1 SGHDT and CDR2 YYEEEE. CDR3 bases: TGTGCCAGCAGCTTGGCAGCCGGCCGTTTATCCTCCTACAATGAGCAGTTCTTC. Translated: CASSLAAGRLSSYNEQFF.